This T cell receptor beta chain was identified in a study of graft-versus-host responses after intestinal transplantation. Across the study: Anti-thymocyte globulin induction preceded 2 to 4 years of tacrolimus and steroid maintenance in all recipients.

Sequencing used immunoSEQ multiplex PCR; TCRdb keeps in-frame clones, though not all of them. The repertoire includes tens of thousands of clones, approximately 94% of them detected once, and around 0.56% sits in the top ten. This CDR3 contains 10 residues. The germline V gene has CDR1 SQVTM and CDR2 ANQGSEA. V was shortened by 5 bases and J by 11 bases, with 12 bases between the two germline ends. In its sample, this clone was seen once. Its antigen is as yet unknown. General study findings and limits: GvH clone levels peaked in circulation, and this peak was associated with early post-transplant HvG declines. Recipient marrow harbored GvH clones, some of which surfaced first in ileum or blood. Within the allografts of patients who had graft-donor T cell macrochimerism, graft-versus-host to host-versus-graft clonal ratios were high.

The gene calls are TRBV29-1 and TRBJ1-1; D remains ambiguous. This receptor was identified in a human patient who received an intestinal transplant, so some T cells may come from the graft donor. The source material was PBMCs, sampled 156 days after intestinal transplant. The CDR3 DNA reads TGCAGCGTTTTCGCAGGCGCTGCTTTCTTT. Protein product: CSVFAGAAFF.